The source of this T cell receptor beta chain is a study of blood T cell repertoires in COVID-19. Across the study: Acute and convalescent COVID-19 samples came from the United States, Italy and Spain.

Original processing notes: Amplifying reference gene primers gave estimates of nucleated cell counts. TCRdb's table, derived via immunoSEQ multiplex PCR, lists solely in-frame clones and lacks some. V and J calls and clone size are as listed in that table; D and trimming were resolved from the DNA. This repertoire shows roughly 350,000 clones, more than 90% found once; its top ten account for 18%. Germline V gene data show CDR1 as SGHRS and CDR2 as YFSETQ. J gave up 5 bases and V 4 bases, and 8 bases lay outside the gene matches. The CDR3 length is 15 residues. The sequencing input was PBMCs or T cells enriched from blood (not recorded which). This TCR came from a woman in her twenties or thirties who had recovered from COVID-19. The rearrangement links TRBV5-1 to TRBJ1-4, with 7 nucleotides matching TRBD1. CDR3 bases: TGCGCCAGCAGCCTACAGGGGACGGAAAATGAAAAACTGTTTTTT. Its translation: CASSLQGTENEKLFF.